The rows below give T cell receptor beta chains drawn from one sample of a study of molecular identifiers for immune sequencing clone quantification. TCRdb processed the PCR reads anew with MiXCR; each CDR3 protein has one entry. The repertoire has about 630,000 distinct CDR3 sequences, about 25% of them found once; the top ten carry 0.75% to 0.8%. The sequencing sample was made of naive CD8+ T cells from blood, with Jurkat cell RNA spiked in. The receptors originated from a human donor in good health. Some libraries in this study had Jurkat cell RNA spiked in. The CDR3 runs from the conserved cysteine through the conserved F or W. A D gene is named only where the DNA matches it firmly. Part of the rows lack a size; the others show once, few, many or a class for expanded clones.

abundance	j_gene	v_gene	d_gene	CDR3nt	CDR3aa
few	TRBJ2-3	TRBV10-3	TRBD1	TGTGCCATCAGTGACCCGGGACAGGGTCTTTCAGATACGCAGTATTTT	CAISDPGQGLSDTQYF
many	TRBJ2-2	TRBV7-9	NA	TGTGCCAGCAGCTGGGATCTTGGGACGGACCCTAAAGGCGGGGAGCTGTTTTTT	CASSWDLGTDPKGGELFF
few	TRBJ1-2	TRBV4-1	NA	TGCGCCAGCAGCGCCGGCCCAACCTATGGCTACACCTTC	CASSAGPTYGYTF
NA	TRBJ2-5	TRBV6-5	NA	TGTGCCAGCAGTTACTTGGCGGGCCAAGAGACCCGGTACTTC	CASSYLAGQETRYF
many	TRBJ2-2	TRBV7-2	NA	TGTGCCAGCAGCTTATTAGCGAGCACCGGGGAGCTGTTTTTT	CASSLLASTGELFF
many	TRBJ1-6	TRBV20-1	NA	TGCAGTGCTCCTAGTGGGAATTCACCCCTCCACTTT	CSAPSGNSPLHF
NA	TRBJ2-1	TRBV10-1	NA	TGCGCCAGCAGTGAGCTCCGGGGCCCCTACAATGAGCAGTTCTTC	CASSELRGPYNEQFF
many	TRBJ2-7	TRBV6-1	TRBD2	TGTGCCAGCAGTGAATCTGTTAGCGGGAGGCTCGAGCAGTACTTC	CASSESVSGRLEQYF
NA	TRBJ2-5	TRBV20-1	TRBD2	TGCAGTGCTAGAGATCCCTTCTTAGCGGGATTACGAGAGACCCAGTACTTC	CSARDPFLAGLRETQYF
NA	TRBJ2-1	TRBV6-5	TRBD2	TGTGCCAGCAGTTACTACGCGGGGGGTGAGCAGTTCTTC	CASSYYAGGEQFF
few	TRBJ1-4	TRBV3-1	NA	TGTGCCAGCAGCCTTGGAGCAGGGCGGGAAAAACTGTTTTTT	CASSLGAGREKLFF
many	TRBJ2-7	TRBV6-2/TRBV6-3	NA	TGTGCCAGCAGTTACGGGGGAGTCGAGCAGTACTTC	CASSYGGVEQYF
many	TRBJ2-3	TRBV20-1	NA	TGCAGTGCTAGAAACAGGGATTTCTCAAGCCCAGATACGCAGTATTTT	CSARNRDFSSPDTQYF
few	TRBJ2-3	TRBV4-3	TRBD1	TGCGCCAGCAGCCAAGAGGCCCGGGACAGGGGAACAGATACGCAGTATTTT	CASSQEARDRGTDTQYF
few	TRBJ2-7	TRBV21-1	NA	TGTGCCAGCAGCGGAATGCCGGCCGGGACTAGCCACTACGAGCAGTACTTC	CASSGMPAGTSHYEQYF
few	TRBJ2-3	TRBV13	TRBD1	TGTGCCAGCAGCTTAGGCGGCTCAGGGGGTGGAGATACGCAGTATTTT	CASSLGGSGGGDTQYF
NA	TRBJ2-1	TRBV7-9	TRBD2	TGTGCCAGCAGCTCAAGGGGGACTAGCGGATACAATGAGCAGTTCTTC	CASSSRGTSGYNEQFF
NA	TRBJ2-1	TRBV11-2	NA	TGTGCCAGCAGCCCCCAGTGGGATGAGCAGTTCTTC	CASSPQWDEQFF
many	TRBJ1-1	TRBV7-9	NA	TGTGCCAGCAGCCCGGGACACGACACTGAAGCTTTCTTT	CASSPGHDTEAFF
many	TRBJ2-1	TRBV15	NA	TGTGCCACCTTAGCGGCACCATCCTACAATGAGCAGTTCTTC	CATLAAPSYNEQFF
many	TRBJ2-3	TRBV12-3/TRBV12-4	NA	TGTGCCAGCAGTTTGGGAGAGGCCAGCACAGATACGCAGTATTTT	CASSLGEASTDTQYF
many	TRBJ2-5	TRBV14	NA	TGTGCCAGCAGCCAAGATCCCTACGAGAGGCAAGAGACCCAGTACTTC	CASSQDPYERQETQYF
many	TRBJ2-5	TRBV5-5	NA	TGTGCCAGCAGCCACGGGGGAGAGACCCAGTACTTC	CASSHGGETQYF
NA	TRBJ2-3	TRBV6-2/TRBV6-3	TRBD2	TGTGCCAGCAGTCCCCGGTCTAGCGGGAGAGTTGGAGATACGCAGTATTTT	CASSPRSSGRVGDTQYF
NA	TRBJ2-7	TRBV4-2	TRBD1	TGTGCCAGCAGCCAGCCCGGGACAGGGGGCTACGAGCAGTACTTC	CASSQPGTGGYEQYF
few	TRBJ2-7	TRBV12-3/TRBV12-4	NA	TGTGCCAGCAGCTCCTGGGGGGACATAAACTACGAGCAGTACTTC	CASSSWGDINYEQYF
many	TRBJ2-3	TRBV3-1	TRBD2	TGTGCCAGCAGCCAAGATCTACTAGCGGGTTCAACAGATACGCAGTATTTT	CASSQDLLAGSTDTQYF
few	TRBJ1-1	TRBV2	NA	TGTGCCAGCAGTGAATCCGGGAGCGACCCCGGGGCGGTCACTGAAGCTTTCTTT	CASSESGSDPGAVTEAFF
NA	TRBJ2-3	TRBV21-1	NA	TGTGCCAGCAGCAGGGAGGAGAGCACAGATACGCAGTATTTT	CASSREESTDTQYF
many	TRBJ2-7	TRBV7-9	NA	TGTGCCAGCAGCCCCGGAGGGCACTACGAGCAGTACTTC	CASSPGGHYEQYF
NA	TRBJ2-2	TRBV11-1	TRBD1	TGTGCCAGCAGCCACGGACAGGGGCGGGCCGGGGAGCTGTTTTTT	CASSHGQGRAGELFF
few	TRBJ1-2	TRBV5-1	NA	TGCGCCAGCAGCTTGGAACGTGGTCTGTCCTATGGCTACACCTTC	CASSLERGLSYGYTF
many	TRBJ2-2	TRBV7-6	NA	TGTGCCAGCAGCCAAGATATAAACACCGGGGAGCTGTTTTTT	CASSQDINTGELFF
few	TRBJ1-1	TRBV14	TRBD1	TGTGCCAGCAGCCCGCTACAGGGGCTTCTTAACACTGAAGCTTTCTTT	CASSPLQGLLNTEAFF
few	TRBJ2-3	TRBV20-1	NA	TGCAGTGCTAGAGATTCTTTTTCGGAGACGGATAACACAGATACGCAGTATTTT	CSARDSFSETDNTDTQYF
many	TRBJ2-7	TRBV5-4	NA	TGTGCCAGCATTGCGGTGCCCACCTACGAGCAGTACTTC	CASIAVPTYEQYF
few	TRBJ2-7	TRBV7-9	TRBD2	TGTGCCAGCAGCTTAGCGGCCCCCCTTACTAGCGGGGGCCACTACGAGCAGTACTTC	CASSLAAPLTSGGHYEQYF
few	TRBJ2-7	TRBV20-1	TRBD1	TGCAGTGCAGCCGGGACAGAGAGTTACGAGCAGTACTTC	CSAAGTESYEQYF
NA	TRBJ2-2	TRBV6-6	NA	TGTGCCAGCAGTCAGACAGGTTTCTTTAGGAGGAACACCGGGGAGCTGTTTTTT	CASSQTGFFRRNTGELFF